The clone carrying this T cell receptor beta chain has at least ten counts. Its antigen is not identified. The CDR3 runs 15 residues. Per the germline V gene, CDR1 is SGHVS and CDR2 is FQNEAQ. Trimming stripped 5 bases from V and 0 bases from J, with 11 bases between. These data are taken from a study of identical twins. General study findings and limits: Analyses of zero insertions could be partly confounded by invariant MAIT and iNKT cells.

A universal primer site came from template switching; cDNA carried unique molecular identifiers. TCRdb analysed the 5' RACE reads with MiXCR anew, one entry per CDR3 protein. The table includes roughly 720,000 distinct CDR3 sequences, 18% detected once. The sample was also linked to a second study, of T cells expressing NK-cell markers. This second report adds: Six donors had dominant NKG2C+ clonotypes that comprised roughly 1.0-7.5% of their CD8+ T cells.

V gene TRBV7-8 combines with J gene TRBJ1-3; D remains unclear. The sample consisted of PBMCs. The receptor was isolated from a young woman in good health. The CDR3 loop reads CASSPAPSSGNTIYF. The CDR3 nucleotides are TGTGCCAGCAGCCCCGCCCCAAGCTCTGGAAACACCATATATTTT.